This T cell receptor (beta chain) was recorded in a study of cytomegalovirus exposure and HLA in healthy donors. The study ran its PCR with 60 Vbeta and 13 Jbeta primers. As processed by the authors: As a later analysis found, there were 80 million to 90 million unique TCR beta chains, of which 8.5 million to 14 million were shared. The repertoire was sequenced with immunoSEQ multiplex PCR; TCRdb's copy has only in-frame clones and lacks some. V and J calls and clone size follow that table, whereas D and trimming were derived from the DNA. The sample consists of 85,000 to 120,000 clones, roughly 80% of them appearing once. The table lists this clone with a count of one. The V end was cut by 1 base, the J end by 3 bases, with 16 bases between. This CDR3 comprises 16 residues. Germline-derived CDR1 and CDR2 are LNHDA and SQIVND (reference sequence).

The rearrangement joins TRBV19 to TRBJ2-7, with D possibly TRBD1 on 7 matching bases. Sample: PBMCs. The source is a man in his forties in good health and CMV-seronegative. DNA of the CDR3: TGTGCCAGTAGTATAGGGGGGGCAGGGGGGATCTACGAGCAGTACTTC. Amino acid sequence: CASSIGGAGGIYEQYF.